This TCR beta chain is drawn from a study of shared clonotypes between healthy human individuals. Study-level points and caveats: Naive CD4 clonotypes overlapped across a handful of donors at roughly 4.5%. As a rule, naive subsets had a larger estimated richness than memory subsets.

The CDR3 sequence is 12 residues long. Germline V gene data show CDR1 as SGHVS and CDR2 as FQNEAQ. V was clipped by 3 bases and J by 2 bases, with 3 bases between them. TCRdb keeps only in-frame clones here, not all; method: immunoSEQ multiplex PCR. The sample consists of about a million clones, approximately 76% of them appearing once. A word on this clone: Its antigen is not identified.

The chain joins TRBV7-8 to TRBJ2-3; D is undetermined. The TCR comes from a man younger than 35 in good health. Input material: memory CD4+ T cells sorted from blood. Subset reported: CD45RA-negative fraction. CDR3 in DNA: TGTGCCAGCAGCTTTCCCACAGATACGCAGTATTTT. Translation gives CASSFPTDTQYF.